The clone carrying this TCR beta chain appeared a single time. Its antigen is as yet unknown. Clones were read by immunoSEQ multiplex PCR, and TCRdb kept only the in-frame ones, dropping some. Of about 23,000 clones listed, 84% were seen once; the top ten hold over 25%. Treatment described: AdE1-LMPpoly-expanded autologous EBV-specific T-cell therapy followed by anti-PD-1 nivolumab. The data were obtained in a study of EBV T-cell therapy then PD-1 blockade in nasopharyngeal carcinoma. The clonotype comes from a man between 35 and 55 years old with nasopharyngeal carcinoma. This specimen consisted of CD8+ T cells from blood, obtained around day 58 from a patient whose treatment included autologous EBV-specific T cells and nivolumab.

The CDR3 is CASSIWAGSSYNEQFF. CDR3 in DNA: TGTGCCAGTAGTATATGGGCGGGGAGCTCCTACAATGAGCAGTTCTTC. The V gene is TRBV19, the J gene TRBJ2-1; possibly TRBD2 for D (6 bases). CDR1 LNHDA and CDR2 SQIVND come from the germline V gene (reference sequence). The length of the CDR3 is 16 residues. Trimming stripped 2 bases from V and 0 bases from J, with 11 bases between. The full variable domain, in which reference TRBV19 and TRBJ2-1 provide the parts outside the CDR3, is DGGITQSPKYLFRKEGQNVTLSCEQNLNHDAMYWYRQDPGQGLRLIYYSQIVNDFQKGDIAEGYSVSREKKESFPLTVTSAQKNPTAFYLCASSIWAGSSYNEQFFGPGTRLTVL.